The 24 T cell receptor beta chains presented below share a single source sample, sequenced in a study of identical twins. MiXCR, run by TCRdb on the 5' RACE reads, gives a single entry per CDR3 protein. The sample lists about 810,000 distinct CDR3 sequences; more than 9% were seen once. This same sample was also part of a study on yellow fever vaccine responses in identical twins.

The sample comprised PBMCs. The receptor set was obtained from a woman under 30 in good health.

V gene TRBV3-1 combines with J gene TRBJ2-7; TRBD1 or TRBD2 may be the D gene (5 bases each). CDR1 is LGHDT, CDR2 YNNKEL, per germline (reference sequence). Trimming cost V 0 bases and J 6 bases, with 9 bases left between them. The CDR3 loop spans 13 amino acids. The CDR3 reads CASSQEWDLEQYF. The CDR3, as DNA: TGTGCCAGCAGCCAAGAATGGGACCTCGAGCAGTACTTC.

This clonotype was counted many times. The rearrangement joins TRBV5-1 to TRBJ2-2; TRBD2 matches at 10 bases. V was clipped by 5 bases and J by 6 bases; unmatched bases: 1. This CDR3 comprises 13 residues. CDR1 SGHRS and CDR2 YFSETQ come from the germline V gene. The CDR3 reads CASRLAGAGELFF. CDR3 in DNA: TGCGCCAGCAGGCTAGCGGGAGCCGGGGAGCTGTTTTTT.

The chain employs TRBV12-3 or TRBV12-4 and TRBJ2-7; no clear D. Trimming shortened V by 4 bases and J by 4 bases, and 20 bases separated the two germline ends. The CDR3 loop spans 16 amino acids. CDR3 DNA sequence: TGTGCCAGCAGTTCGTTGGTAGCTGATGGGCGATACGAGCAGTACTTC. This codes for CASSSLVADGRYEQYF.

DNA for the CDR3: TGCGCCAGCGGGCTGGGCGCCTCGCAAGAGACCCAGTACTTC. Protein product: CASGLGASQETQYF. The V call is TRBV5-1, the J call TRBJ2-5, with no clear D. There are 14 residues in the CDR3. Trimming shortened V by 7 bases and J by 2 bases, and 15 bases separated the two germline ends. The germline V gene encodes CDR1 SGHRS and CDR2 YFSETQ.

This clonotype was picked up a small number of times. This chain uses TRBV7-8 with TRBJ2-4; D unclear. This CDR3 contains 16 residues. V was trimmed by 5 bases and J by 0 bases, leaving 14 bases between them. Germline CDR1 reads SGHVS; CDR2 reads FQNEAQ. CDR3 sequence reads: CASSPEGSLAKNIQYF. As DNA, the CDR3 is TGTGCCAGCAGCCCCGAAGGATCCTTAGCCAAAAACATTCAGTACTTC.

This clonotype has only a few counts. The gene calls are TRBV7-8 and TRBJ1-2, with D unresolved. The CDR3 is 15 amino acids. Germline CDR1 and CDR2: SGHVS and FQNEAQ. Trimming stripped 1 base from V and 4 bases from J, with 13 bases between. For the CDR3, the DNA is TGTGCCAGCAGCTTAGGGAGAGCGTTGAGCTATGGCTACACCTTC. This encodes CASSLGRALSYGYTF.

The genes are TRBV15 and TRBJ2-2; no definite D call. The CDR3 is 14 residues long. V was cut by 4 bases and J by 0 bases, with 6 bases left in between. The V gene's germline CDR1 is LNHNV and CDR2 YYDKDF (reference sequence). The CDR3 region is CATSTDSNTGELFF. DNA for the CDR3: TGTGCCACCAGCACCGACTCGAACACCGGGGAGCTGTTTTTT.

CDR3 sequence reads: CASSLVSANYGYTF. The CDR3 coding sequence is TGTGCCAGCAGCTTAGTTTCCGCTAACTATGGCTACACCTTC. The chain carries TRBV11-2 and TRBJ1-2, with no clear D. The CDR3 is made up of 14 amino acids. Germline-derived CDR1 and CDR2 are SGHAT and FQNNGV. Deletions cut 1 base from V and 0 bases from J, with 6 bases between.

The CDR3 DNA is TGTGCCAGCAGCTTATCTAGCCGGGACCTCCATGAGCAGTTCTTC. Protein sequence: CASSLSSRDLHEQFF. This sequence joins TRBV7-2 and TRBJ2-1; D is possibly TRBD1 or TRBD2 (5 bases each). V was cut by 2 bases and J by 8 bases, with 16 bases left in between. The CDR3 is 15 amino acids. Germline V CDR1 and CDR2: SGHTA, FQGNSA.

The chain recombines TRBV28 with TRBJ2-3; perhaps TRBD1 as D (6 bases). Germline V gene sequence: CDR1 MDHEN, CDR2 SYDVKM. The length of the CDR3 is 15 residues. The ends were cut back, 10 bases at V and 1 base at J, with 18 bases in the middle. The CDR3 nucleotides are TGTGCCACCGGTCGAGGGGGTAGCGGCACAGATACGCAGTATTTT. Translation gives CATGRGGSGTDTQYF.

This clonotype has a count of ten or more. The chain links TRBV18 to TRBJ2-1; 9 bases agree with TRBD2. The length of the CDR3 is 17 residues. From germline, CDR1 is KGHSH and CDR2 LQKENI. Unmatched junction bases numbered 11, after V lost 3 bases and J lost 5 bases. The chain's CDR3 is CASSPGGLAGPDNEQFF. CDR3 bases: TGTGCCAGCTCACCCGGGGGTCTAGCGGGACCCGACAATGAGCAGTTCTTC. Together with reference TRBV18 and TRBJ2-1, the CDR3 gives the full variable domain: NAGVMQNPRHLVRRRGQEARLRCSPMKGHSHVYWYRQLPEEGLKFMVYLQKENIIDESGMPKERFSAEFPKEGPSILRIQQVVRGDSAAYFCASSPGGLAGPDNEQFFGPGTRLTVL.

J is TRBJ2-7 and V is TRBV4-1; no clear D gene. The CDR3 is 13 residues long. The V gene's germline CDR1 is MGHRA and CDR2 YSYEKL. V was clipped by 4 bases and J by 0 bases, with 7 bases between them. CDR3 in DNA: TGCGCCAGCAGCCTCGAGCTCTCCTACGAGCAGTACGTC. The encoded protein is CASSLELSYEQYV.

This clonotype was picked up a small number of times. The V gene is TRBV28, the J gene TRBJ2-7, with 8 bases that match TRBD1. Germline values: CDR1 MDHEN, CDR2 SYDVKM. The CDR3 is 16 amino acids. V gave up 4 bases and J gave up 4 bases; unmatched junction bases: 12. CDR3 loop: CASSSRVDRGRYEQYF. As DNA, the CDR3 is TGTGCCAGCAGTTCTCGGGTCGACAGGGGACGATACGAGCAGTACTTC.

The CDR3 DNA follows: TGTGCCACCGAGGGACAGGCGAACACCGGGGAGCTGTTTTTT. Translation gives CATEGQANTGELFF. The rearrangement joins TRBV24-1 to TRBJ2-2, with 8 bases fitting TRBD1. The CDR3 runs to 14 residues. The trim removed 9 bases at V and 0 bases at J, leaving 2 bases unmatched. The V gene's germline CDR1 is KGHDR and CDR2 SFDVKD.

The chain employs TRBV27 and TRBJ2-1, with 8 bases fitting TRBD2. The trim removed 10 bases at V and 6 bases at J, leaving 8 bases unmatched. The germline gives CDR1 MNHEY, CDR2 SMNVEV (reference sequence). CDR3 length: 13 residues. CDR3 region: CATRLARTNEQFF. CDR3 in DNA: TGTGCCACTCGACTAGCGCGTACCAATGAGCAGTTCTTC.

The chain carries TRBV5-1 and TRBJ1-2; D is unclear. In germline, CDR1 is SGHRS, CDR2 YFSETQ. The CDR3 sequence is 13 residues long. The V and J ends lost 0 bases and 6 bases respectively, with 9 bases between them. CDR3 amino acids: CASSLGRPDGYTF. The CDR3 region has the DNA TGCGCCAGCAGCTTGGGTCGCCCGGATGGCTACACCTTC.

This chain joins TRBV3-1 and TRBJ2-2, with TRBD1 identical over 8 bases. Germline CDR1 is LGHDT and CDR2 is YNNKEL (reference sequence). With V trimmed by 1 base and J by 6 bases, 7 bases remained unmatched. This CDR3 region has 16 residues. CDR3 residues: CASSQVPRGPSGELFF. CDR3 nucleotides: TGTGCCAGCAGCCAAGTCCCCAGGGGGCCGTCCGGGGAGCTGTTTTTT.

This chain links TRBV20-1 with TRBJ2-5; tentatively, D is TRBD2 (6 bases). This CDR3 is built from 13 residues. Germline V gene data show CDR1 as DFQATT and CDR2 as SNEGSKA (reference sequence). Trimming left V 1 base short and J 7 bases short, with 13 bases between. This chain's CDR3 is CSARGVSGVTQYF. The CDR3, as DNA: TGCAGTGCTAGAGGGGTTTCGGGGGTGACCCAGTACTTC.

This chain connects TRBV7-9 to TRBJ2-5; D is undetermined. Trimming removed 5 bases at V and 5 bases at J, with 15 bases between. CDR3 length: 14 amino acids. Germline CDR1 reads SEHNR; CDR2 reads FQNEAQ (reference sequence). DNA for the CDR3: TGTGCCAGCAGCCACCTCGGACCCGGGGAGACCCAGTACTTC. Translating gives CASSHLGPGETQYF. Using reference TRBV7-9 and TRBJ2-5 for the parts outside the CDR3, the full variable domain is DTGVSQNPRHKITKRGQNVTFRCDPISEHNRLYWYRQTLGQGPEFLTYFQNEAQLEKSRLLSDRFSAERPKGSFSTLEIQRTEQGDSAMYLCASSHLGPGETQYFGPGTRLLVL.

This clonotype was picked up many times. The chain employs TRBV12-3 or TRBV12-4 and TRBJ1-5; D unclear. V lost 6 bases, J lost 6 bases, and 15 bases lay in between. This CDR3 has 14 residues. For the CDR3, the DNA is TGTGCCAGCAGCCTAGGGAGCGTGCGTCAGCCCCAGCATTTT. Translated, it gives CASSLGSVRQPQHF.

This clonotype has ten or more counts. The V gene is TRBV5-1, the J gene TRBJ2-7; 12 nucleotides line up with TRBD1. The germline V gene encodes CDR1 SGHRS and CDR2 YFSETQ. The V gene end was trimmed by 0 bases and the J gene end by 5 bases; junction bases not matched to a gene: 3. The CDR3 length is 15 residues. The CDR3 region has the DNA TGCGCCAGCAGCTTGGCCGGGACAGGGGGCAACGAGCAGTACTTC. It specifies CASSLAGTGGNEQYF.

This clonotype has at least ten counts. DNA of the CDR3: TGCAGCGTCAGCGGTGGGGTTGGAAATCAGCCCCAGCATTTT. Translation gives CSVSGGVGNQPQHF. The chain has TRBV29-1 and TRBJ1-5, with D uncertain. There are 14 residues in the CDR3. From germline, CDR1 is SQVTM and CDR2 ANQGSEA. V was clipped by 6 bases and J by 4 bases, with 16 bases between them.

This chain connects TRBV19 to TRBJ2-7, with TRBD2 matching over 12 bases. This CDR3 contains 15 residues. Per germline, CDR1 LNHDA and CDR2 SQIVND (reference sequence). Losses at the gene ends were 5 bases for V and 4 bases for J; bases not matched to a gene: 6. This CDR3 reads CASSARLAGEYEQYF. For the CDR3, the DNA is TGTGCCAGTAGTGCCCGACTAGCGGGAGAATACGAGCAGTACTTC.

The CDR3 DNA is TGTGCCAGCAGTGAACGCTGGGGGATGGACATTCAGTACTTC. The encoded protein is CASSERWGMDIQYF. The rearrangement joins TRBV6-1 to TRBJ2-4; possibly TRBD1 or TRBD2 for D (5 bases each). This CDR3 has 14 amino acids. Looked up from germline, CDR1 is MNHNS and CDR2 is SASEGT. Between the trimmed V and J ends, which lost 2 bases and 8 bases, there was a span of 13 bases.